This passage covers 8 T cell receptor beta chains from one sample sequenced in a study of CXCR3-negative and CXCR3-positive naive CD8 T cells (dated by TCRdb to between 2018 and 2020). Reads for this sample came from a NextSeq 550. The Human TCR Profiling Kit (MiLaboratory) was used to make UMI-labeled 5' RACE TRB cDNA libraries. TCRdb reprocessed the reads and assigns one entry to each CDR3 protein sequence, leaving out DNA. This sample's table carries some 130,000 distinct CDR3 sequences. Of the sample, less than 0.55% is held by the ten largest clones. Sequenced: naive CXCR3- CD8+ T cells from blood. The meaning of the sample's cell subset or site label: CD45RO-CCR7+CD27+CD95- naive CD8+ T cells lacking CXCR3 (TNR3-). The receptors were gathered from a human donor in good health. Some clones in this sample may be carry-over from other donors' samples.

The chain combines TRBV5-1 with TRBJ1-1. Germline values: CDR1 SGHRS, CDR2 YFSETQ. The length of the CDR3 is 15 residues. CDR3 in amino acids: CASSLELFTNTEAFF.

The rearrangement joins TRBV5-1 to TRBJ2-2; without DNA, the TCRdb call of TRBD1 cannot be checked. The CDR3 has 18 amino acids. CDR1 and CDR2 (germline): SGHRS, YFSETQ. The CDR3 loop reads CASSLQYGVGRDTGELFF.

The chain combines TRBV4-3 with TRBJ1-2. Germline assignment: CDR1 LGHNA and CDR2 YSLEER. CDR3 size: 15 residues. CDR3 residues: CASSQDRLPYYGYTF.

V gene TRBV29-1 combines with J gene TRBJ2-7; TCRdb selects TRBD1, and the lack of DNA leaves this call unchecked. Germline values: CDR1 SQVTM, CDR2 ANQGSEA. There are 12 residues in the CDR3. The CDR3 here is CSVRRQGYEQYF.

This sequence joins TRBV9 and TRBJ2-1; no DNA is available, so the TRBD2 call from TCRdb remains unchecked. Per germline, CDR1 SGDLS and CDR2 YYNGEE. CDR3 length equals 16 residues. Here the CDR3 reads CASSQPGRAGGLEQFF.

J is TRBJ2-3 and V is TRBV5-6; TCRdb returns TRBD1, unconfirmable since there is no DNA. This CDR3 is built from 15 residues. In germline, CDR1 is SGHDT, CDR2 YYEEEE. Here the CDR3 reads CASSLVKGATDTQYF.

The chain recombines TRBV20-1 with TRBJ2-3; TCRdb's D call of TRBD1 is untestable without DNA. CDR1 and CDR2 from the germline V gene are DFQATT and SNEGSKA (reference sequence). This CDR3 spans 14 amino acids. CDR3: CSAPPGTTADTQYF.

The CDR3 loop is CASSPGTGFYEQYF. The V and J genes are TRBV7-2 and TRBJ2-7; TCRdb returns TRBD1, unconfirmable since there is no DNA. The CDR3 runs to 14 residues. Germline CDR1 is SGHTA and CDR2 is FQGNSA.